A single sample gave rise to the 18 T cell receptor beta chains below, sequenced in a study of regulatory T cells in long-lasting Graves disease. This sample's time point: persistent/refractory GD, antithyroid drugs over 5 years with positive TRAb. Preparation of the TCR library used RNA extracted from PBMCs. TCR beta libraries were built with iRepertoire HTBI primers and Arm-PCR of CDR3 regions. TCRdb re-derived calls from the multiplex PCR reads in MiXCR, one entry per CDR3 protein. The sample yields fewer than 550,000 distinct CDR3 sequences, around a fifth seen once. The material was peripheral blood mononuclear cells (PBMCs), obtained when the disease was refractory, from a patient treated with antithyroid drugs. The receptors stem from a female donor with Graves disease.

Many counts were recorded for this clonotype. The chain has TRBV6-5 and TRBJ2-7; no definite D call. With 6 bases removed from V and 6 bases from J, the gap between germline ends came to 15 bases. The CDR3 length is 13 residues. Germline V CDR1 and CDR2: MNHEY, SVGAGI. This CDR3 is CASSSRVTGEQYF. For the CDR3, the DNA is TGTGCCAGCAGCTCCCGGGTAACTGGCGAGCAGTACTTC.

A few counts support this clonotype. This chain joins TRBV9 and TRBJ1-1, with D perhaps matching TRBD1 (6 bases). The CDR3 runs 13 residues. Trimming shortened V by 3 bases and J by 5 bases, and 11 bases separated the two germline ends. Germline values: CDR1 SGDLS, CDR2 YYNGEE. The CDR3 nucleotides read TGTGCCAGCAGCGCGGAGGGGGATACTGAAGCTTTCTTT. Its translation is CASSAEGDTEAFF.

In its sample, this clonotype was seen a few times. V usage is TRBV29-1 and J usage is TRBJ1-1; the D gene is possibly TRBD1 (6 bases). The CDR3 covers 14 residues. V gave up 5 bases and J gave up 1 base, with 14 bases separating them. CDR1 SQVTM and CDR2 ANQGSEA come from the germline V gene. The CDR3 loop is CSVSQGLANTEAFF. The CDR3 DNA is TGCAGCGTTTCCCAGGGGCTAGCGAACACTGAAGCTTTCTTT.

The chain uses TRBV4-3 and TRBJ2-7; possibly TRBD2 for D (6 bases). V lost 5 bases, J lost 4 bases, and 18 bases lay in between. CDR3 size: 15 residues. Per the germline V gene, CDR1 is LGHNA and CDR2 is YSLEER. CDR3 nucleotide sequence: TGCGCCAGCAGCGACTTACGGGGGTCGGGGTACGAGCAGTACTTC. It translates to CASSDLRGSGYEQYF.

Many counts were recorded for this clonotype. The chain carries TRBV28 and TRBJ1-1; the D gene is possibly TRBD1 (5 bases). CDR1 MDHEN and CDR2 SYDVKM come from the germline V gene. The CDR3 runs 16 residues. Trimming pared 5 bases from V and 1 base from J, leaving 17 bases between. CDR3 in amino acids: CASSPEGVGENTEAFF. CDR3 in DNA: TGTGCCAGCAGTCCAGAAGGGGTGGGGGAGAACACTGAAGCTTTCTTT. Full variable domain (rest looked up from reference TRBV28 and TRBJ1-1): DVKVTQSSRYLVKRTGEKVFLECVQDMDHENMFWYRQDPGLGLRLIYFSYDVKMKEKGDIPEGYSVSREKKERFSLILESASTNQTSMYLCASSPEGVGENTEAFFGQGTRLTVV.

In its sample, this clonotype was seen many times. The chain has TRBV6-5 and TRBJ2-5; D is possibly TRBD2 (6 bases). Looked up from germline, CDR1 is MNHEY and CDR2 is SVGAGI. CDR3 size: 15 residues. V lost 2 bases to trimming and J lost 5 bases, with 15 bases between them. Here the CDR3 reads CASSYGPGEWETQYF. CDR3 DNA sequence: TGTGCCAGCAGTTACGGCCCGGGGGAGTGGGAGACCCAGTACTTC.

This clonotype was picked up many times. V usage is TRBV28 and J usage is TRBJ1-1; no definite D call. CDR1 is MDHEN and CDR2 is SYDVKM in the germline V gene. V was trimmed by 2 bases and J by 2 bases, leaving 6 bases between them. The CDR3 is made up of 13 amino acids. The CDR3 DNA is TGTGCCAGCAGTTTACTTGAAAACACTGAAGCTTTCTTT. Its translation is CASSLLENTEAFF.

The V and J genes are TRBV4-1 and TRBJ2-7; 10 bases fit TRBD1. Germline CDR1 and CDR2: MGHRA and YSYEKL. The CDR3 totals 15 residues. Trimming cost V 3 bases and J 5 bases; bases outside gene matches: 7. The CDR3 nucleotides are TGCGCCAGCAGCCAGCCGGGGACAGGGGAACACGAGCAGTACTTC. Amino acid sequence: CASSQPGTGEHEQYF.

In this sample, this clonotype turned up many times. The rearrangement joins TRBV28 to TRBJ2-5, with 13 bases that match TRBD2. V gave up 4 bases and J gave up 5 bases; unmatched junction bases: 4. Germline V gives CDR1 MDHEN, CDR2 SYDVKM. CDR3 length: 15 amino acids. CDR3: CASSSGLAGVETQYF. As DNA, the CDR3 is TGTGCCAGCAGTTCAGGACTAGCGGGAGTTGAGACCCAGTACTTC.

CDR3: CSVVPEDRVGYGYTF. In DNA form, the CDR3 reads TGCAGCGTCGTTCCCGAGGACAGGGTCGGCTATGGCTACACCTTC. The chain couples TRBV29-1 to TRBJ1-2; 8 nucleotides agree with TRBD1. In germline, CDR1 is SQVTM, CDR2 ANQGSEA. The CDR3 length is 15 residues. Trimming at V came to 6 bases and at J to 4 bases, leaving 13 bases not matched to a gene.

This clonotype has more than one count but fewer than ten. V is TRBV7-3 and J is TRBJ1-1; no firm D call. The CDR3 sequence is 13 residues long. Germline V gene data show CDR1 as SGHTA and CDR2 as FQGTGA. With 2 bases removed from V and 3 bases from J, the gap between germline ends came to 7 bases. The CDR3 protein is CASSLLSDTEAFF. Here the CDR3 DNA reads TGTGCCAGCAGCTTACTATCCGACACTGAAGCTTTCTTT.

This rearrangement joins TRBV13 to TRBJ1-1; no reliable D call. Trimming removed 4 bases at V and 1 base at J, with 16 bases between. CDR1 PRHDT and CDR2 FYEKMQ come from the germline V gene (reference sequence). The CDR3 is 16 amino acids. The CDR3 spells CASSSRSFTGNTEAFF. CDR3 DNA: TGTGCCAGCAGCTCCAGATCATTTACGGGGAACACTGAAGCTTTCTTT.

Ten or more counts support this clonotype. The rearrangement joins TRBV28 to TRBJ1-5; D is uncertain. Germline V gives CDR1 MDHEN, CDR2 SYDVKM. V lost 7 bases to trimming and J lost 1 base, with 8 bases between them. This CDR3 spans 13 amino acids. The CDR3 region is CASTRDSNQPQHF. DNA of the CDR3: TGTGCCAGCACCCGCGACAGCAATCAGCCCCAGCATTTT. Full variable domain (remainder filled in from reference TRBV28 and TRBJ1-5): DVKVTQSSRYLVKRTGEKVFLECVQDMDHENMFWYRQDPGLGLRLIYFSYDVKMKEKGDIPEGYSVSREKKERFSLILESASTNQTSMYLCASTRDSNQPQHFGDGTRLSIL.

This clonotype was counted many times. The V call is TRBV6-1, the J call TRBJ2-5; 8 positions agree with TRBD2. Germline lookup yields CDR1 MNHNS and CDR2 SASEGT. The trim removed 0 bases at V and 7 bases at J, leaving 7 bases unmatched. CDR3 length: 15 residues. The CDR3 spells CASSEARSGGGTQYF. CDR3 in DNA: TGTGCCAGCAGTGAAGCACGCAGCGGGGGAGGGACCCAGTACTTC.

The chain combines TRBV3-1 with TRBJ2-5; 8 bases agree with TRBD1. Germline CDR1 is LGHDT and CDR2 is YNNKEL (reference sequence). The CDR3 runs to 16 residues. V shed 3 bases, J shed 4 bases, and the junction held 10 bases outside the gene matches. This CDR3 reads CASSHRRQGARETQYF. CDR3 bases: TGTGCCAGCAGCCACAGGAGGCAGGGGGCGCGAGAGACCCAGTACTTC.

This clonotype appeared many times. The chain employs TRBV28 and TRBJ1-2; D not certain. The V end was cut by 3 bases, the J end by 8 bases, with 7 bases between. The CDR3 is 11 amino acids. Looked up from germline, CDR1 is MDHEN and CDR2 is SYDVKM. CDR3 in amino acids: CASSLLGGYTF. CDR3 nucleotide sequence: TGTGCCAGCAGTTTGCTAGGCGGCTACACCTTC.

This clonotype was observed a single time. This chain links TRBV4-1 with TRBJ1-5, with TRBD1 matching 7 bases. V shed 1 base and J 5 bases; nucleotides not matched to a gene: 8. The germline CDR1 and CDR2 sequences are MGHRA and YSYEKL. This CDR3 spans 16 amino acids. This CDR3 reads CASSQGDRVPHQPQHF. CDR3 sequence (DNA): TGCGCCAGCAGCCAAGGAGACAGGGTCCCCCATCAGCCCCAGCATTTT.

This clonotype appeared once. A read error may be the cause here, since a much bigger clone is one base away. This chain joins TRBV12-3 or TRBV12-4 and TRBJ1-2, with D possibly being TRBD1 (5 bases). V lost 6 bases and J lost 7, with 21 bases in between. The CDR3 has 15 amino acids. The CDR3 sequence is CASSPANRGRSGYTF. The CDR3 coding sequence is TGTGCCAGCAGCCCAGCCAACCGGGGCAGGAGTGGCTACACCTTC.